This is a list of T cell receptor beta chains from one sample in a study of T-cell memory formation after mild COVID-19. TCRdb re-analysed the 5' RACE reads in MiXCR, keeping a single row per CDR3 protein. This table holds a few hundred thousand distinct CDR3 sequences, 16% found once. Sample: PBMCs or a T cell subset sorted from them (not recorded which). These receptors were obtained from a man aged 18 to 30 who had mild COVID-19 (a few samples of this study predate the infection). Cell type and time point are not known. CDR3s include the opening cysteine and the closing phenylalanine or tryptophan. A D gene is named only where the DNA matches it firmly. Size values are once, few and many counts, or a class for expanded clones, and some rows have none.

J gene	clone size	V gene	D gene	CDR3 length	CDR3 protein	CDR3 DNA
TRBJ2-2	-	TRBV24-1	-	14	CATSDRTVGGELFF	TGTGCCACCAGTGACCGGACAGTCGGCGGGGAGCTGTTTTTT
TRBJ1-5	-	TRBV7-2	-	14	CASSFGDYNQPQHF	TGTGCCAGCAGCTTCGGGGATTACAATCAGCCCCAGCATTTT
TRBJ2-5	-	TRBV7-2	-	14	CASSFGGGLETQYF	TGTGCCAGCAGCTTTGGAGGGGGGTTAGAGACCCAGTACTTC
TRBJ1-1	-	TRBV20-1	-	14	CSASMTGKNTEAFF	TGCAGTGCTAGTATGACCGGAAAGAACACTGAAGCTTTCTTT
TRBJ2-3	few	TRBV7-2	TRBD2	13	CATGGGITDTQYF	TGTGCCACTGGGGGGGGTATCACAGATACGCAGTATTTT
TRBJ2-2	many	TRBV29-1	-	14	CSVDPGENTGELFF	TGCAGCGTTGACCCGGGGGAAAACACCGGGGAGCTGTTTTTT
TRBJ1-3	few	TRBV7-9	-	13	CASSSTRGNTIYF	TGTGCCAGCAGCTCGACCCGTGGAAACACCATATATTTT
TRBJ1-1	many	TRBV29-1	-	13	CSVVVGLNTEAFF	TGCAGCGTTGTCGTGGGCTTGAACACTGAAGCTTTCTTT
TRBJ1-6	-	TRBV7-2	TRBD1	15	CASSYRTGPYSPLHF	TGTGCCAGCAGCTACCGGACAGGGCCATATTCACCCCTCCACTTT
TRBJ2-7	-	TRBV7-9	-	16	CASSLVGSGTFYEQYF	TGTGCCAGCAGCTTAGTAGGGTCAGGGACATTCTACGAGCAGTACTTC
TRBJ2-1	-	TRBV7-2	-	13	CASSLTSSYEQFF	TGTGCCAGCAGCTTAACGAGCTCCTATGAGCAGTTCTTC
TRBJ2-7	few	TRBV6-6	-	12	CASSPRTAEQYF	TGTGCCAGCAGTCCCCGGACAGCCGAGCAGTACTTC
TRBJ1-6	-	TRBV20-1	TRBD1	14	CSADRDRVYSPLHF	TGCAGTGCTGACCGGGACAGGGTTTATTCACCCCTCCACTTT
TRBJ2-7	-	TRBV21-1	-	15	CASSKSPPDSYEQYF	TGTGCCAGCAGCAAAAGCCCGCCGGACAGCTACGAGCAGTACTTC
TRBJ1-5	few	TRBV18	TRBD1	14	CASSPQGADQPQHF	TGTGCCAGCTCACCACAGGGGGCGGATCAGCCCCAGCATTTT
TRBJ2-2	-	TRBV7-2	-	16	CASSPQVGSNTGELFF	TGTGCCAGCAGCCCCCAGGTCGGGTCGAACACCGGGGAGCTGTTTTTT
TRBJ2-1	few	TRBV7-2	TRBD2	13	CASSLTSAGEQFF	TGTGCCAGCAGCCTGACTAGCGCGGGGGAGCAGTTCTTC
TRBJ2-5	few	TRBV4-3	-	15	CASSPGEGVQETQYF	TGCGCCAGCAGCCCCGGGGAGGGGGTACAAGAGACCCAGTACTTC
TRBJ2-3	-	TRBV7-6	TRBD1	14	CASSMTGGTDTQYF	TGTGCCAGCAGCATGACAGGGGGCACAGATACGCAGTATTTT
TRBJ2-7	many	TRBV27	-	14	CASSPFRAAYEQYF	TGTGCCAGCAGTCCCTTTCGAGCAGCCTACGAGCAGTACTTC
TRBJ1-3	-	TRBV4-3	TRBD1	17	CASSQDYGGDSPNTIYF	TGCGCCAGCAGCCAAGATTATGGGGGGGACAGCCCCAACACCATATATTTT
TRBJ2-4	-	TRBV6-6	-	14	CASSYGLVKNIQYF	TGTGCCAGCAGTTACGGGCTGGTCAAAAACATTCAGTACTTC
TRBJ2-5	-	TRBV20-1	-	13	CSAGTAYQETQYF	TGCAGTGCTGGTACAGCGTACCAAGAGACCCAGTACTTC
TRBJ2-3	-	TRBV3-1	-	15	CASSQGYGITDTQYF	TGTGCCAGCAGCCAGGGCTATGGGATCACAGATACGCAGTATTTT
TRBJ2-1	-	TRBV20-1	-	14	CSSNGAAVRNEQFF	TGCAGTTCGAACGGGGCAGCGGTCCGCAATGAGCAGTTCTTC
TRBJ1-6	-	TRBV2	TRBD1	14	CASSVGQGIEPLHF	TGTGCCAGCAGTGTGGGACAGGGGATCGAACCCCTCCACTTT
TRBJ1-1	few	TRBV5-4	-	14	CASSLAQTNTEAFF	TGTGCCAGCAGCTTAGCACAGACGAACACTGAAGCTTTCTTT
TRBJ2-2	few	TRBV5-6	-	13	CASSLRPSGELFF	TGTGCCAGCAGCTTGCGGCCGTCCGGGGAGCTGTTTTTT
TRBJ1-2	few	TRBV15	TRBD1	16	CATSRDPGQGAYGYTF	TGTGCCACCAGCAGAGACCCGGGACAGGGAGCCTATGGCTACACCTTC
TRBJ2-5	many	TRBV28	TRBD1	14	CASLGQGGRETQYF	TGTGCCAGCCTAGGACAGGGGGGTCGAGAGACCCAGTACTTC
TRBJ2-7	few	TRBV10-3	-	15	CAISEPPGSSYEQYF	TGTGCCATCAGTGAGCCCCCGGGTAGCTCCTACGAGCAGTACTTC
TRBJ2-3	few	TRBV7-6	TRBD1	13	CASKDRGADTQYF	TGTGCCAGCAAGGACAGGGGCGCAGATACGCAGTATTTT
TRBJ1-6	-	TRBV14	-	14	CASSQTAYNSPLHF	TGTGCCAGCAGCCAGACAGCCTATAATTCACCCCTCCACTTT
TRBJ2-3	few	TRBV14	-	12	CASGTGGNTQYF	TGTGCCAGCGGAACGGGCGGAAATACGCAGTATTTT
TRBJ1-4	few	TRBV6-5	TRBD1	16	CASSRFYRGGNEKLFF	TGTGCCAGCAGCCGATTCTACAGGGGGGGTAATGAAAAACTGTTTTTT
TRBJ1-1	many	TRBV7-9	-	14	CASSPRTGNTEAFF	TGTGCCAGCAGTCCTCGGACTGGGAACACTGAAGCTTTCTTT
TRBJ1-3	-	TRBV6-5	TRBD1	18	CASSYQNPGQRSGNTIYF	TGTGCCAGCAGTTACCAAAACCCGGGACAGCGCTCTGGAAACACCATATATTTT
TRBJ2-2	-	TRBV6-5	-	13	CASSYRVTGELFF	TGTGCCAGCAGTTACAGGGTAACAGGGGAGCTGTTTTTT
TRBJ2-7	few	TRBV6-4	TRBD2	15	CASSDLSGGAYEQYF	TGTGCCAGCAGTGACCTTAGCGGGGGGGCCTACGAGCAGTACTTC
TRBJ1-2	many	TRBV7-9	-	14	CASSARSQDYGYTF	TGTGCCAGCAGCGCAAGGTCCCAAGACTATGGCTACACCTTC